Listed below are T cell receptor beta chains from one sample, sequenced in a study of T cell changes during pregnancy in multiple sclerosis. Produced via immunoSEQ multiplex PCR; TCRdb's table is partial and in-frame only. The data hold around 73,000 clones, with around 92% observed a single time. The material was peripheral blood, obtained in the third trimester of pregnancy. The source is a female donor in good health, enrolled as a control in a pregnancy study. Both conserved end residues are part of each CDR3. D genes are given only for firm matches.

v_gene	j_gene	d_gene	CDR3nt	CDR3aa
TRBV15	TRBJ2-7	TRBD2	TGTGCCACCAGCACTACCCTGGCGGGAGGTTTTGGGGAGCAGTACTTC	CATSTTLAGGFGEQYF
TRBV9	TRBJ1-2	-	TGTGCCAGCAGCGTAGTTGAGGGCATCTATGGCTACACCTTC	CASSVVEGIYGYTF
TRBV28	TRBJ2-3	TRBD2	TGTGCCAGCAGTGCAACTAGCGGGGGAACCACAGATACGCAGTATTTT	CASSATSGGTTDTQYF
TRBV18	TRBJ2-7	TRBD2	TGTGCCAGCTCACCCTGGACTAGCGGGATTACTTACGAGCAGTACTTC	CASSPWTSGITYEQYF
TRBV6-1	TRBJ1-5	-	TGTGCCAGCAGTGAAGTGGGGGGTGGACAGCCCCAGCATTTT	CASSEVGGGQPQHF
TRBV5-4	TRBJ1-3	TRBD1	TGTGCCAGCAGCAAGTCCGGGACAGAAATTTACTCTGGAAACACCATATATTTT	CASSKSGTEIYSGNTIYF
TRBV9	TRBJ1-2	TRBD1	TGTGCCAGCAGCGGACAGGGGGCAGCAATGGATGGCTACACCTTC	CASSGQGAAMDGYTF
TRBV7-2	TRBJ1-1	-	TGTGCCAGCAGCTCTTCCGGGACAGAAGCTTTCTTT	CASSSSGTEAFF
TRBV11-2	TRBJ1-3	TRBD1	TGTGCCAGCAGCTCGGACAGGGGAAACACCATATATTTT	CASSSDRGNTIYF
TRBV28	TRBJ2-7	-	TGTGCCAGCAGACTTACAGGGCGCTACGAGCAGTACTTC	CASRLTGRYEQYF
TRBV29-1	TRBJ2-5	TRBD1	TGCAGCGTTTCCGGGACAGGGGTCCCAGACCAAGAGACCCAGTACTTC	CSVSGTGVPDQETQYF